A single sample gave rise to the 27 T cell receptor beta chains below, sequenced in a study of cytomegalovirus exposure and HLA in healthy donors. 60 Vbeta and 13 Jbeta primers were used in PCR. Profiled with immunoSEQ multiplex PCR; TCRdb holds only in-frame clones, not every one. The sample holds approximately 40,000 clones, roughly four fifths seen once. The sequencing input was PBMCs. These receptors came from a woman aged 40 to 50 in good health and CMV-seronegative.

This sequence joins TRBV9 and TRBJ1-3, with TRBD1 matching 9 bases. The V segment lost 3 bases and the J segment 2 bases; nucleotides outside the gene matches: 3. The CDR3 loop spans 15 amino acids. Germline loops: CDR1 SGDLS, CDR2 YYNGEE. The CDR3 here is CASSARTGAGNTIYF. DNA of the CDR3: TGTGCCAGCAGCGCCCGGACAGGGGCTGGAAACACCATATATTTT.

The chain combines TRBV7-9 with TRBJ2-7; possible D gene TRBD2, 7 bases. The CDR3 loop spans 16 amino acids. Germline V gene sequence: CDR1 SEHNR, CDR2 FQNEAQ (reference sequence). V gave up 0 bases and J gave up 1 base, with 13 bases separating them. Here the CDR3 reads CASSLALAGASYEQYF. The CDR3 DNA follows: TGTGCCAGCAGCTTAGCTCTTGCGGGGGCATCCTACGAGCAGTACTTC.

The table lists this clone with a few counts. The chain combines TRBV2 with TRBJ2-1; possibly TRBD1 for D (5 bases). The V gene lost 7 bases and the J gene lost 5 bases, with 12 bases spanning the gap. There are 13 residues in the CDR3. Germline V gene sequence: CDR1 SNHLY, CDR2 FYNNEI. CDR3 nucleotides: TGTGCCAGCAAGACAGATTCGAACAATGAGCAGTTCTTC. Protein: CASKTDSNNEQFF. Looking up the rest from reference TRBV2 and TRBJ2-1 gives the full variable domain: EPEVTQTPSHQVTQMGQEVILRCVPISNHLYFYWYRQILGQKVEFLVSFYNNEISEKSEIFDDQFSVERPDGSNFTLKIRSTKLEDSAMYFCASKTDSNNEQFFGPGTRLTVL.

The gene calls are TRBV6-5 and TRBJ1-2; D remains ambiguous. V lost 4 bases to trimming and J lost 4 bases, with 10 bases between them. Germline V gene data show CDR1 as MNHEY and CDR2 as SVGAGI. The CDR3 extends over 13 amino acids. CDR3 bases: TGTGCCAGCAGTTCACTCCTGTTCTATGGCTACACCTTC. This encodes CASSSLLFYGYTF.

The chain joins TRBV4-2 to TRBJ2-1, with 9 bases identical to TRBD2. The CDR3 is 16 residues long. J lost 7 bases, V lost 4 bases, and 11 bases had no gene match. The germline gives CDR1 LGHNA, CDR2 YNFKEQ. The CDR3 protein is CASSPHSGTSKNEQFF. The DNA for the CDR3 is TGTGCCAGCAGCCCGCACTCCGGGACTAGCAAGAATGAGCAGTTCTTC.

The genes are TRBV5-4 and TRBJ2-1, with TRBD1 identical over 7 bases. The CDR3 loop spans 14 amino acids. Trimming took 1 base from V and 10 from J; bases not matched to a gene: 8. CDR1 SGHNT and CDR2 YYREEE come from the germline V gene (reference sequence). CDR3 nucleotides: TGTGCCAGCAGCTTGAGGGGGCAGGGGTGGGAGCAGTTCTTC. This encodes CASSLRGQGWEQFF.

The chain couples TRBV28 to TRBJ1-4; 10 bases agree with TRBD1. Germline V gene sequence: CDR1 MDHEN, CDR2 SYDVKM. With 5 bases clipped from V and 4 bases from J, the junction kept 4 bases outside the gene matches. There are 15 residues in the CDR3. CDR3 sequence: CASSTTGGGNEKLFF. DNA of the CDR3: TGTGCCAGCAGTACGACAGGGGGCGGTAATGAAAAACTGTTTTTT.

The chain joins TRBV27 to TRBJ1-1; 8 bases line up with TRBD1. Germline V gene lookup returns CDR1 MNHEY and CDR2 SMNVEV (reference sequence). Trimming at V came to 4 bases and at J to 3 bases, leaving 1 base not matched to a gene. The CDR3 totals 13 residues. CDR3 coding DNA: TGTGCCAGCAGTTGGACAGGGCACACTGAAGCTTTCTTT. Protein product: CASSWTGHTEAFF.

CDR3 DNA: TGTGCCAGCAGTTCCGACAGGGGCCCGCGTAGCAATCAGCCCCAGCATTTT. Residues: CASSSDRGPRSNQPQHF. This chain uses TRBV28 with TRBJ1-5; 8 nucleotides align to TRBD1. Trimming at V came to 4 bases and at J to 0 bases, leaving 8 bases not matched to a gene. This CDR3 region has 17 residues. Germline V CDR1 and CDR2: MDHEN, SYDVKM.

This clone was seen more than once but under ten times. CDR3 in DNA: TGTGCCACCAGACTAGCGGGGGGCACCGGGGAGCTGTTTTTT. This gives the protein CATRLAGGTGELFF. The chain couples TRBV27 to TRBJ2-2; 13 bases map to TRBD2. CDR1 and CDR2 (germline): MNHEY, SMNVEV (reference sequence). V trimming: 10 bases; J trimming: 4 bases; junction bases outside the gene matches: 3. The CDR3 has 14 residues.

The genes are TRBV11-1 and TRBJ2-1; D perhaps matches TRBD1 (6 bases). Germline V gives CDR1 SGHAT, CDR2 FQDESV (reference sequence). The CDR3 consists of 15 residues. The ends were cut back, 2 bases at V and 0 bases at J, with 8 bases in the middle. The CDR3, as DNA: TGTGCCAGCAGCTTAACAGGGAACTCCTACAATGAGCAGTTCTTC. It yields the protein CASSLTGNSYNEQFF. The variable domain in full, with the rest retrieved from reference TRBV11-1 and TRBJ2-1, is EAEVAQSPRYKITEKSQAVAFWCDPISGHATLYWYRQILGQGPELLVQFQDESVVDDSQLPKDRFSAERLKGVDSTLKIQPAELGDSAMYLCASSLTGNSYNEQFFGPGTRLTVL.

The CDR3 is CASSLLAGGRTGELFF. CDR3 nucleotide sequence: TGTGCCAGCAGCCTTCTAGCGGGGGGGAGGACCGGGGAGCTGTTTTTT. The chain joins TRBV7-6 to TRBJ2-2, with TRBD2 matching 12 bases. Trimming at V came to 5 bases and at J to 5 bases, leaving 6 bases not matched to a gene. The CDR3 sequence is 16 residues long. Germline V gives CDR1 SGHVS, CDR2 FNYEAQ.

The chain combines TRBV19 with TRBJ1-1; D is unresolved. Germline CDR1 reads LNHDA; CDR2 reads SQIVND (reference sequence). The CDR3 loop spans 12 amino acids. Trimming cost V 7 bases and J 5 bases, with 11 bases left between them. CDR3 sequence: CASKEGWTEAFF. The CDR3 nucleotides are TGTGCCAGTAAGGAGGGATGGACTGAAGCTTTCTTT.

The chain couples TRBV25-1 to TRBJ2-5; 8 bases are shared with TRBD1. J was trimmed by 5 bases and V by 8 bases; bases with no gene match: 10. The length of the CDR3 is 14 residues. Germline lookup yields CDR1 MGHDK and CDR2 SYGVNS. The CDR3 sequence is CASGETGAKETQYF. CDR3 DNA sequence: TGTGCCAGCGGGGAGACAGGGGCGAAGGAGACCCAGTACTTC.

This chain connects TRBV15 to TRBJ2-7, with 9 bases aligning to TRBD1. This CDR3 has 15 amino acids. The germline CDR1 and CDR2 sequences are LNHNV and YYDKDF (reference sequence). With 4 bases clipped from V and 5 bases from J, the junction kept 9 bases outside the gene matches. CDR3 in DNA: TGTGCCACCAGCATTGGGGGGACAGGGTCCCACGAGCAGTACGTC. This codes for CATSIGGTGSHEQYV.

The sample holds one count of this clone. The gene calls are TRBV6-4 and TRBJ2-7; 8 bases line up with TRBD2. Losses at the gene ends were 8 bases for V and 1 base for J; bases not matched to a gene: 16. The CDR3 totals 17 residues. Looked up from germline, CDR1 is MRHNA and CDR2 is SNTAGT. The CDR3 DNA is TGTGCCAGCTTGGGTGGGACTAGTATTCAGCGGTCCTACGAGCAGTACTTC. Its translation is CASLGGTSIQRSYEQYF.

This chain connects TRBV6-6 to TRBJ1-1; 8 positions match TRBD1. The germline V gene has CDR1 MNHNY and CDR2 SVGAGI (reference sequence). V dropped 7 bases and J dropped 4; count of bases not matched to a gene: 2. The CDR3 is made up of 12 amino acids. The CDR3 protein is CASIDRGTEAFF. Here the CDR3 DNA reads TGTGCCAGCATAGACAGGGGCACTGAAGCTTTCTTT.

The chain is built from TRBV7-3 and TRBJ2-1, with 7 bases aligning to TRBD2. This CDR3 spans 13 amino acids. Losses at the gene ends were 5 bases for V and 6 bases for J; bases not matched to a gene: 4. The germline gives CDR1 SGHTA, CDR2 FQGTGA. CDR3 coding DNA: TGTGCCAGCAGCCCGGGACTAACCAATGAGCAGTTCTTC. It translates to CASSPGLTNEQFF.

The chain is built from TRBV6-5 and TRBJ2-3; D is possibly TRBD2 (5 bases). Trimming took off 6 bases at V and 5 bases at J, with 6 bases between the two ends. This CDR3 has 11 amino acids. Germline loops: CDR1 MNHEY, CDR2 SVGAGI. The CDR3 nucleotides read TGTGCCAGCAGAGGACTAGATACGCAGTATTTT. This encodes CASRGLDTQYF.

This rearrangement joins TRBV7-2 to TRBJ1-2, with 7 bases aligning to TRBD1. CDR1 is SGHTA and CDR2 is FQGNSA in the germline V gene. This CDR3 comprises 15 residues. The V gene end was trimmed by 0 bases and the J gene end by 4 bases; junction bases not matched to a gene: 5. The CDR3 sequence is CASSLASQGIYGYTF. As DNA, the CDR3 is TGTGCCAGCAGCTTAGCTTCACAGGGGATCTATGGCTACACCTTC.

The gene calls are TRBV6-1 and TRBJ1-6, with D uncertain. Germline assignment: CDR1 MNHNS and CDR2 SASEGT. Trimming removed 6 bases at V and 5 bases at J, with 8 bases between. CDR3 length: 13 amino acids. For the CDR3, the DNA is TGTGCCAGCAGGGCTCGGGATAATTCACCCCTCCACTTT. Encoded protein: CASRARDNSPLHF.

V is TRBV7-2 and J is TRBJ2-7; 7 bases map to TRBD1. The CDR3 sequence is 15 residues long. V dropped 5 bases and J dropped 1; count of bases not matched to a gene: 8. Germline V gene data show CDR1 as SGHTA and CDR2 as FQGNSA. CDR3 in amino acids: CASSNRGVSSYEQYF. The CDR3, as DNA: TGTGCCAGCAGCAACAGGGGAGTTTCGTCCTACGAGCAGTACTTC.

V usage is TRBV15 and J usage is TRBJ1-4; D is unclear. Germline CDR1 is LNHNV and CDR2 is YYDKDF (reference sequence). CDR3 size: 13 residues. The V end lost 2 bases, the J end lost 5 bases, and 6 bases lay between the germline ends. CDR3: CATSRTPNEKLFF. The CDR3 nucleotides read TGTGCCACCAGCAGAACACCCAATGAAAAACTGTTTTTT.

This chain links TRBV18 with TRBJ1-5; maybe TRBD1 (5 bases). The CDR3 length is 13 residues. The germline V gene encodes CDR1 KGHSH and CDR2 LQKENI. Trimming stripped 6 bases from V and 0 bases from J, with 6 bases between. The CDR3 reads CASSDSSNQPQHF. Written as DNA, the CDR3 is TGTGCCAGCTCCGACAGTAGCAATCAGCCCCAGCATTTT.

The V and J genes are TRBV6-6 and TRBJ2-3; a weak D match, TRBD2 (6 bases). Trimming removed 6 bases from V and 4 bases from J, with 11 bases in between. The CDR3 consists of 13 residues. CDR1 MNHNY and CDR2 SVGAGI come from the germline V gene (reference sequence). This chain's CDR3 is CASSPSGADTQYF. DNA of the CDR3: TGTGCCAGCAGCCCCTCGGGGGCAGATACGCAGTATTTT.

The chain couples TRBV19 to TRBJ2-2, with D possibly matching TRBD1 (6 bases). The germline CDR1 and CDR2 sequences are LNHDA and SQIVND (reference sequence). The CDR3 has 16 amino acids. V lost 3 bases and J 1 base, leaving 12 bases between the germline ends. CDR3 DNA: TGTGCCAGTAGTATGGTCCCGGGACAGAACACCGGGGAGCTGTTTTTT. Amino acid sequence: CASSMVPGQNTGELFF.

For this clone: Additional DNA sequences in this sample encode the identical CDR3. The J gene is TRBJ1-1, the V gene TRBV28; D is unresolved. Germline loops: CDR1 MDHEN, CDR2 SYDVKM. CDR3 length: 12 amino acids. The V end lost 8 bases, the J end lost 0 bases, and 7 bases lay between the germline ends. CDR3 DNA: TGTGCCAGCGGAGGCCTGAACACTGAAGCTTTCTTT. As protein: CASGGLNTEAFF.